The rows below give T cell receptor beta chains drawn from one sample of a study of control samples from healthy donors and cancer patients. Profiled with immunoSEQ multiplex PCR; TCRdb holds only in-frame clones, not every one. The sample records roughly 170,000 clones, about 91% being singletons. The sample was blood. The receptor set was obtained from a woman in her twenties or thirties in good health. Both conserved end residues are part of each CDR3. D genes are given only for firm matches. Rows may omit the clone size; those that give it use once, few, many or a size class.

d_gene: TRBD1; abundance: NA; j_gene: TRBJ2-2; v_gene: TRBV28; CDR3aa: CASRGGDRGGTGELFF; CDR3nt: TGTGCCAGCAGGGGGGGGGACAGGGGCGGCACCGGGGAGCTGTTTTTT
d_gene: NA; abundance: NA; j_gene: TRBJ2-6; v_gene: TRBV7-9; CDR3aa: CASSPVESSGANVLTF; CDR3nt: TGTGCCAGCAGCCCTGTAGAGAGCTCTGGGGCCAACGTCCTGACTTTC
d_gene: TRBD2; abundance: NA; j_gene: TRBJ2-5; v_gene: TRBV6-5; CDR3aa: CASRGTSKETQYF; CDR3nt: TGTGCCAGCAGGGGGACTAGTAAAGAGACCCAGTACTTC
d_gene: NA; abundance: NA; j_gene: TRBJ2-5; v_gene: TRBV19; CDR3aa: CASSIVSQETQYF; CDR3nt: TGTGCCAGTAGTATAGTTAGCCAAGAGACCCAGTACTTC
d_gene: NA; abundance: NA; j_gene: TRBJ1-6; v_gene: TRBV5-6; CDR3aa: CASSFTGRVTSPLHF; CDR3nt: TGTGCCAGCAGCTTTACGGGCAGGGTAACCTCACCCCTCCACTTT
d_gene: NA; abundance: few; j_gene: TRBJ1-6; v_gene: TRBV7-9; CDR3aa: CASSLEPDSPLHF; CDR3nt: TGTGCCAGCAGCTTAGAACCGGATTCACCCCTCCACTTT
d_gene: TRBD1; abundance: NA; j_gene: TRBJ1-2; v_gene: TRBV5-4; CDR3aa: CASSLGQGARYTF; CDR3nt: TGTGCCAGCAGCTTGGGGCAGGGGGCTCGCTACACCTTC
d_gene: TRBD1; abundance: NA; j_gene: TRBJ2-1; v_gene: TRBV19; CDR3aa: CASSRDRVGGEGYNEQFF; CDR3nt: TGTGCCAGTAGTAGGGACAGGGTAGGAGGGGAAGGGTACAATGAGCAGTTCTTC
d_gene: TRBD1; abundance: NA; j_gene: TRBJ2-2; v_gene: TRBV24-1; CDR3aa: CATSDPGQGTTGELFF; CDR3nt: TGTGCCACCAGTGATCCGGGACAGGGAACAACCGGGGAGCTGTTTTTT
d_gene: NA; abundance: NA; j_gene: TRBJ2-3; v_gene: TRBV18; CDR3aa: CASSPPGTSDTQYF; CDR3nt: TGTGCCAGCTCACCACCTGGGACATCCGATACGCAGTATTTT
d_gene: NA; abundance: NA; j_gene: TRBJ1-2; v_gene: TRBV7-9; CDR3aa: CASSLGSGNYGYTF; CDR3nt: TGTGCCAGCAGCTTGGGGTCCGGGAACTATGGCTACACCTTC
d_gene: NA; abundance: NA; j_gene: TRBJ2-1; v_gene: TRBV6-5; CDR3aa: CASSWRASKYNEQFF; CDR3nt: TGTGCCAGCAGTTGGCGGGCATCCAAATACAATGAGCAGTTCTTC